A single sample is the source of the 26 T cell receptor beta chains below, sequenced in a study of T cell repertoires in cytomegalovirus infection. These receptors have no identified antigens. TCRdb reprocessed the reads via MiXCR and lists one record per CDR3 protein. The sample shows approximately 600,000 distinct CDR3 sequences, just under 40% of them seen only once. This specimen was cultured PBMCs, taken from culture after CMV antigen stimulation. These receptors were collected from a human donor in good health (CMV status not recorded). Some clones in this sample may be carry-over from other donors' samples.

This chain links TRBV27 with TRBJ1-1, with D perhaps matching TRBD1 (6 bases). V lost 3 bases to trimming and J lost 6 bases, with 11 bases between them. Germline-derived CDR1 and CDR2 are MNHEY and SMNVEV (reference sequence). The CDR3 is 13 residues long. The CDR3 region has the DNA TGTGCCAGCAGTTTGTGGGGGCGGGCTGAAGCTTTCTTT. Residues: CASSLWGRAEAFF.

The table lists this clonotype with a few counts. The rearrangement joins TRBV7-6 to TRBJ1-1, with TRBD1 identical over 9 bases. Germline values: CDR1 SGHVS, CDR2 FNYEAQ. Trimming at V came to 6 bases and at J to 7 bases, leaving 6 bases not matched to a gene. This CDR3 is 13 amino acids long. The chain's CDR3 is CASREDRGHEAFF. DNA for the CDR3: TGTGCCAGCAGAGAGGACAGGGGCCATGAAGCTTTCTTT.

The chain recombines TRBV24-1 with TRBJ2-5, with D possibly TRBD1 on 5 matching bases. Per the germline V gene, CDR1 is KGHDR and CDR2 is SFDVKD. V was shortened by 4 bases and J by 5 bases, with 16 bases between the two germline ends. This CDR3 contains 15 residues. Here the CDR3 reads CATSDPTALGETQYF. As DNA, the CDR3 is TGTGCCACCAGTGACCCGACAGCGTTAGGGGAGACCCAGTACTTC.

In its sample, this clonotype was seen a few times. The CDR3 reads CASSYGGITDGYTF. DNA for the CDR3: TGTGCCAGCAGTTACGGGGGTATCACGGATGGCTACACCTTC. The chain has TRBV6-6 and TRBJ1-2, with D maybe TRBD1 (5 bases). The V end was cut by 2 bases, the J end by 6 bases, with 13 bases between. Looked up from germline, CDR1 is MNHNY and CDR2 is SVGAGI (reference sequence). This CDR3 has 14 residues.

This clonotype has a handful of counts. The rearrangement links TRBV12-3 or TRBV12-4 to TRBJ2-1, with 7 bases lining up with TRBD2. The CDR3 consists of 16 residues. V shed 2 bases, J shed 5 bases, and the junction held 9 bases outside the gene matches. The DNA of the CDR3 is TGTGCCAGCAGTTTAAATGCTCTGGCGGGGGACAATGAGCAGTTCTTC. Residues: CASSLNALAGDNEQFF.

This clonotype showed up just a few times. The chain has TRBV6-1 and TRBJ2-5; D gene uncertain. V lost 10 bases and J lost 2, with 11 bases in between. The CDR3 is made up of 12 amino acids. Germline assignment: CDR1 MNHNS and CDR2 SASEGT. CDR3 region: CAISRGQETQYF. In DNA, the CDR3 is TGTGCCATTTCCCGTGGACAAGAGACCCAGTACTTC.

The chain is built from TRBV5-4 and TRBJ1-1; a weak D match, TRBD1 (6 bases). CDR1 is SGHNT, CDR2 YYREEE, per germline (reference sequence). V lost 0 bases and J 4 bases, leaving 13 bases between the germline ends. The CDR3 extends over 15 amino acids. Here the CDR3 reads CASSLEQGGSTEAFF. The DNA for the CDR3 is TGTGCCAGCAGCTTGGAACAGGGTGGAAGCACTGAAGCTTTCTTT.

In this sample, this clonotype turned up a few times. V and J are TRBV28 and TRBJ1-5, with 8 bases that match TRBD1. CDR3 length: 15 residues. V was clipped by 1 base and J by 10 bases; unmatched bases: 9. CDR1 and CDR2 (germline): MDHEN, SYDVKM. As DNA, the CDR3 is TGTGCCAGCAGTTTATACACGACAGGGGATAAACCCCAGCATTTT. Its protein is CASSLYTTGDKPQHF.

The rearrangement uses TRBV6-2 or TRBV6-3 and TRBJ2-1; 16 bases fit TRBD2. The junction had 7 bases not matched to a gene; V was cut back by 2 bases and J by 3 bases. Germline V gene data show CDR1 as MNHEY and CDR2 as SVGEGT. The CDR3 has 19 amino acids. CDR3 DNA sequence: TGTGCCAGCAGTTACGCCGGGACTAGCGGGGGGGCCCTCTACAATGAGCAGTTCTTC. This encodes CASSYAGTSGGALYNEQFF.

The J gene is TRBJ2-2, the V gene TRBV2; D gene ambiguous. Trimming stripped 4 bases from V and 5 bases from J, with 20 bases between. The length of the CDR3 is 17 residues. From germline, CDR1 is SNHLY and CDR2 FYNNEI. CDR3 bases: TGTGCCAGCAGTGCAACCTTCACCCACCTCCTTACCGGGGAGCTGTTTTTT. Encoded protein: CASSATFTHLLTGELFF.

This rearrangement joins TRBV12-3 or TRBV12-4 to TRBJ1-5; D gene uncertain. The CDR3 is 13 residues long. V lost 7 bases to trimming and J lost 3 bases, with 10 bases between them. The CDR3 DNA follows: TGTGCCAGCACCACAGACCTCAATCAGCCCCAGCATTTT. Translation gives CASTTDLNQPQHF.

This chain connects TRBV6-2 or TRBV6-3 to TRBJ2-7; D gene ambiguous. This CDR3 comprises 15 residues. Germline V CDR1 and CDR2: MNHEY, SVGEGT. The V end lost 5 bases, the J end lost 3 bases, and 17 bases lay between the germline ends. In DNA form, the CDR3 reads TGTGCCAGCAGTCTTACAAGGACGTTTGGCTACGAGCAGTACTTC. Amino acid sequence: CASSLTRTFGYEQYF.

This chain uses TRBV28 with TRBJ2-3, with 10 nucleotides matching TRBD2. CDR3 length equals 13 residues. With 5 bases clipped from V and 6 bases from J, the junction kept 2 bases outside the gene matches. The germline CDR1 and CDR2 sequences are MDHEN and SYDVKM. The CDR3 sequence: CASSKLAGDTQYF. The CDR3 coding sequence is TGTGCCAGCAGTAAACTAGCGGGGGATACGCAGTATTTT. Full variable domain (remainder filled in from reference TRBV28 and TRBJ2-3): DVKVTQSSRYLVKRTGEKVFLECVQDMDHENMFWYRQDPGLGLRLIYFSYDVKMKEKGDIPEGYSVSREKKERFSLILESASTNQTSMYLCASSKLAGDTQYFGPGTRLTVL.

V gene TRBV4-1 combines with J gene TRBJ2-1; D is perhaps TRBD1 or TRBD2 (5 bases each). Between the trimmed V and J ends, which lost 0 bases and 5 bases, there was a span of 11 bases. Germline V gene data show CDR1 as MGHRA and CDR2 as YSYEKL. The CDR3 runs 15 residues. CDR3 residues: CASSQETGGDNEQFF. The CDR3 bases are TGCGCCAGCAGCCAAGAAACAGGAGGAGACAATGAGCAGTTCTTC.

This clonotype was observed a handful of times. The V call is TRBV7-2, the J call TRBJ2-7, with TRBD1 identical over 12 bases. This CDR3 contains 15 residues. J lost 2 bases, V lost 3 bases, and 2 bases had no gene match. Germline loops: CDR1 SGHTA, CDR2 FQGNSA. The CDR3 region is CASSLGQGAAYEQYF. CDR3 DNA sequence: TGTGCCAGCAGCTTGGGACAGGGGGCAGCCTACGAGCAGTACTTC. The whole variable domain, remainder taken from reference TRBV7-2 and TRBJ2-7, is GAGVSQSPSNKVTEKGKDVELRCDPISGHTALYWYRQSLGQGLEFLIYFQGNSAPDKSGLPSDRFSAERTGGSVSTLTIQRTQQEDSAVYLCASSLGQGAAYEQYFGPGTRLTVT.

Of note for this clonotype: At one end, the junction sequence differs from germline, possibly due to a read error. The chain combines TRBV12-3 or TRBV12-4 with TRBJ2-3; 11 bases match TRBD2. The CDR3 runs to 15 residues. CDR3 amino acids: CASSLAGGVSDTQYF. CDR3 nucleotide sequence: TGTGCCAGCAGCTTAGCGGGAGGGGTTTCAGATACGCAGTATTTT.

This sequence joins TRBV7-2 and TRBJ2-1; 11 nucleotides line up with TRBD2. With 5 bases clipped from V and 3 bases from J, the junction kept 3 bases outside the gene matches. This CDR3 region has 15 residues. Germline CDR1 and CDR2: SGHTA and FQGNSA. CDR3 amino acids: CASSTSGSIYNEQFF. Here the CDR3 DNA reads TGTGCCAGCAGCACTAGCGGGAGTATCTACAATGAGCAGTTCTTC. The full variable domain, completed using reference TRBV7-2 and TRBJ2-1, is GAGVSQSPSNKVTEKGKDVELRCDPISGHTALYWYRQSLGQGLEFLIYFQGNSAPDKSGLPSDRFSAERTGGSVSTLTIQRTQQEDSAVYLCASSTSGSIYNEQFFGPGTRLTVL.

V is TRBV7-2 and J is TRBJ2-2; D is perhaps TRBD2 (6 bases). Germline V gene sequence: CDR1 SGHTA, CDR2 FQGNSA. V was pared by 2 bases and J by 8 bases, with 15 bases between. This CDR3 is built from 15 residues. The DNA of the CDR3 is TGTGCCAGCAGCTTACCCAATGCCCGGGGGGGGGAGCTGTTTTTT. Its translation: CASSLPNARGGELFF.

In this sample, this clonotype turned up a few times. The rearrangement uses TRBV19 and TRBJ1-5; TRBD1 aligns across 7 bases. This CDR3 contains 12 residues. With V trimmed by 7 bases and J by 14 bases, 11 bases remained unmatched. Per the germline V gene, CDR1 is LNHDA and CDR2 is SQIVND (reference sequence). CDR3 in amino acids: CASTHSGDRKHF. The CDR3 DNA is TGTGCCAGTACCCATTCGGGGGACAGAAAGCATTTT.

The V and J genes are TRBV10-3 and TRBJ1-5, with unresolved D. This CDR3 contains 13 residues. The germline gives CDR1 ENHRY, CDR2 SYGVKD. Trimming took 6 bases from V and 1 from J, leaving 7 bases between them. The CDR3 DNA sequence: TGTGCCATCAGCGCCGGGAGCAATCAGCCCCAGCATTTT. It is translated as CAISAGSNQPQHF.

The CDR3 DNA sequence: TGTGCCAGCAGCTTAGCGGCCGGAAGGACTAGCGGGAGCTTGGGTTCCTACAATGAGCAGTTCTTC. Protein sequence: CASSLAAGRTSGSLGSYNEQFF. The chain is built from TRBV7-2 and TRBJ2-1, with 13 bases matching TRBD2. Germline trimming cut 0 bases from V and 1 base from J; bases unmatched to any gene: 15. This CDR3 has 22 residues. Germline CDR1 SGHTA, CDR2 FQGNSA.

The chain employs TRBV29-1 and TRBJ2-1; 10 bases map to TRBD1. V shed 4 bases, J shed 5 bases, and the junction held 5 bases outside the gene matches. This CDR3 has 14 amino acids. Germline V lookup: CDR1 SQVTM, CDR2 ANQGSEA. The CDR3 loop is CSVVTGTGDNEQFF. Here the CDR3 DNA reads TGCAGCGTTGTAACCGGGACAGGGGACAATGAGCAGTTCTTC.

This chain connects TRBV27 to TRBJ2-1; D may correspond to TRBD1 or TRBD2 (5 bases each). V lost 1 base to trimming and J lost 9 bases, with 13 bases between them. The CDR3 loop spans 14 amino acids. Germline loops: CDR1 MNHEY, CDR2 SMNVEV (reference sequence). The CDR3 DNA reads as TGTGCCAGCAGTTTATTGGCAGGGACCGTTGAGCAGTTCTTC. Residues: CASSLLAGTVEQFF.

This clonotype was counted between two and nine times. The chain recombines TRBV7-9 with TRBJ2-6; D is possibly TRBD2 (5 bases). Trimming removed 6 bases from V and 0 bases from J, with 12 bases in between. Germline V gene data show CDR1 as SEHNR and CDR2 as FQNEAQ (reference sequence). The CDR3 runs to 16 residues. This CDR3 reads CASRAWGDSGANVLTF. Written as DNA, the CDR3 is TGTGCCAGCAGGGCCTGGGGAGACTCTGGGGCCAACGTCCTGACTTTC.

This clonotype was seen only a few times. The chain combines TRBV12-3 or TRBV12-4 with TRBJ1-6, with TRBD1 matching 7 bases. CDR3 length equals 14 residues. The J segment lost 8 bases and the V segment lost 6 bases, leaving 7 bases of the junction unmatched. The CDR3 sequence is CASSTRDSYSPLHF. The CDR3 DNA sequence: TGTGCCAGCAGCACCCGGGACAGCTATTCACCCCTCCACTTT.

Concerning this clonotype itself: Compared with germline, one end of the junction differs, possibly owing to a read error. The V call is TRBV6-2 or TRBV6-3, the J call TRBJ2-2; perhaps TRBD1 as D (5 bases). In germline, CDR1 is MNHEY, CDR2 SVGEGT. The CDR3 runs 14 residues. The CDR3: CSSERGANTGELFF. CDR3 in DNA: TGTTCCAGCGAAAGGGGCGCGAACACCGGGGAGCTGTTTTTT.